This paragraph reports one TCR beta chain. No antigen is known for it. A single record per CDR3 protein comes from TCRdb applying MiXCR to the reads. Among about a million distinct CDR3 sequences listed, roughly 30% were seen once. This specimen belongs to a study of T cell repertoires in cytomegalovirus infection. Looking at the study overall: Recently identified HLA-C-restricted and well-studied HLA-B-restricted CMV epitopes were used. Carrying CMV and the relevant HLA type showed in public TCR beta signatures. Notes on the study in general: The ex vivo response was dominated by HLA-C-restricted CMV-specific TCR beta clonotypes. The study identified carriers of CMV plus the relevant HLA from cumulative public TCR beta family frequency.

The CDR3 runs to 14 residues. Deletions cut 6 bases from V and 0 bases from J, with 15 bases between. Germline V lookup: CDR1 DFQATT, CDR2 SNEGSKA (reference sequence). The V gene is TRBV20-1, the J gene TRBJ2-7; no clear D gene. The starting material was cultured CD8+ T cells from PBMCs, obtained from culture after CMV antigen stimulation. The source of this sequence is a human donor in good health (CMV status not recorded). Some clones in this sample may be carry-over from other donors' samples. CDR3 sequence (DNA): TGCAGTGCCACAGACCTCGGAAGCTCCTACGAGCAGTACTTC. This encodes CSATDLGSSYEQYF.